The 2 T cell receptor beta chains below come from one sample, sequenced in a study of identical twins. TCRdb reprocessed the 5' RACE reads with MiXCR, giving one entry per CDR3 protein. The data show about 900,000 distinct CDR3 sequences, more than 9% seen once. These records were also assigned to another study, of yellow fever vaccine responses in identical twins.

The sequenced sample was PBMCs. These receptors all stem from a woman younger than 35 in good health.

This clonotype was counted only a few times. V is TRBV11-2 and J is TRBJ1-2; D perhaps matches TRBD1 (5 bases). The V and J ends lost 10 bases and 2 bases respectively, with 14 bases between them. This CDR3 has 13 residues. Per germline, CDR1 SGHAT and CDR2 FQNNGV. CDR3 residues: CATSGYPNYGYTF. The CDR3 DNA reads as TGTGCCACCTCAGGGTATCCGAACTATGGCTACACCTTC.

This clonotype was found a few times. CDR3 loop: CASSFSRTGMNTF. DNA for the CDR3: TGTGCCAGCAGTTTCAGTCGGACAGGGATGAACACCTTC. This sequence joins TRBV12-3 or TRBV12-4 and TRBJ1-2, with 8 bases fitting TRBD1. The CDR3 loop spans 13 amino acids. V lost 3 bases to trimming and J lost 12 bases; unmatched junction nucleotides: 9.